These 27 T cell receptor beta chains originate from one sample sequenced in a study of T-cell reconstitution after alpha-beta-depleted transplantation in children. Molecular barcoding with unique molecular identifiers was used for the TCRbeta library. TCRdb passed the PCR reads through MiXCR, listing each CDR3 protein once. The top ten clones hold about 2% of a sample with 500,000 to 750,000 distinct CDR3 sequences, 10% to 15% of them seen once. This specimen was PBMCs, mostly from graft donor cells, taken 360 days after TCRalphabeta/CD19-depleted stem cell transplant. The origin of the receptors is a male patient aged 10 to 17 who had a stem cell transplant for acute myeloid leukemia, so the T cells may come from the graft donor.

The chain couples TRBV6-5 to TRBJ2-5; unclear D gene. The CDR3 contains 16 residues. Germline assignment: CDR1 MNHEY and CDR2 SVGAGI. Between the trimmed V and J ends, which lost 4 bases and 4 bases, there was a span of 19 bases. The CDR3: CASSSLPARNVETQYF. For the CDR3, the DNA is TGTGCCAGCAGTTCCCTCCCTGCTAGGAATGTAGAGACCCAGTACTTC.

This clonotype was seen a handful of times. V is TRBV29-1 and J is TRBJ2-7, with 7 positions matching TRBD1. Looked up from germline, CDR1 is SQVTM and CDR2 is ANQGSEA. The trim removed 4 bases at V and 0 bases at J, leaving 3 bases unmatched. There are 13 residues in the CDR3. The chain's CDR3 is CSVGGQYSYEQYF. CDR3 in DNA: TGCAGCGTTGGGGGACAGTACTCCTACGAGCAGTACTTC.

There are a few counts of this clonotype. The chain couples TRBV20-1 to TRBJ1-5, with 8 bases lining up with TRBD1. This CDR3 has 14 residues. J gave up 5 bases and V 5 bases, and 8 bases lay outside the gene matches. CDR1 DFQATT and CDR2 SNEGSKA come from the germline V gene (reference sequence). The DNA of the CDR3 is TGCAGTGCTCAGACAGGGGAGGTTGATCAGCCCCAGCATTTT. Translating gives CSAQTGEVDQPQHF.

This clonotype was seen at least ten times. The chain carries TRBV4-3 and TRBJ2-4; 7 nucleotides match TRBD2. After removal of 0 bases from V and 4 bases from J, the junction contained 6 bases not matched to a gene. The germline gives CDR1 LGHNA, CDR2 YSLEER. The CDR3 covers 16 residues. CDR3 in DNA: TGCGCCAGCAGCCAAGATTTGGCGGGAGCTAAAAACATTCAGTACTTC. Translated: CASSQDLAGAKNIQYF.

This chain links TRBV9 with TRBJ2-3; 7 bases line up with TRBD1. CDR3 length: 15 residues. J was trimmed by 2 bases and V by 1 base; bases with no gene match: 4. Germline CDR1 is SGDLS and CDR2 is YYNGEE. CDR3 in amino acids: CASSVWTGNTDTQYF. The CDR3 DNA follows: TGTGCCAGCAGCGTATGGACAGGTAACACAGATACGCAGTATTTT. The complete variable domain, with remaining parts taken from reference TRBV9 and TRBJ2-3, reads DSGVTQTPKHLITATGQRVTLRCSPRSGDLSVYWYQQSLDQGLQFLIQYYNGEERAKGNILERFSAQQFPDLHSELNLSSLELGDSALYFCASSVWTGNTDTQYFGPGTRLTVL.

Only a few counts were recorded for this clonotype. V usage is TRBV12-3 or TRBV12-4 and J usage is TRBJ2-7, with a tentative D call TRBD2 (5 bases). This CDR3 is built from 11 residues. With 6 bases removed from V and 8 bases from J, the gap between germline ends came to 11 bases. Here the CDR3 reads CASRSIAQQYF. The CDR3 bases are TGTGCCAGCAGATCAATAGCGCAGCAGTACTTC.

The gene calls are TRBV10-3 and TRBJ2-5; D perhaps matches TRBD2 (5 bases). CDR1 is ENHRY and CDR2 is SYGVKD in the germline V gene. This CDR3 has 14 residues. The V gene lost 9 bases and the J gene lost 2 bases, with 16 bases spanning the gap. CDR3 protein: CAISPAGGQETQYF. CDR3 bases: TGTGCCATTTCTCCAGCCGGCGGGCAAGAGACCCAGTACTTC.

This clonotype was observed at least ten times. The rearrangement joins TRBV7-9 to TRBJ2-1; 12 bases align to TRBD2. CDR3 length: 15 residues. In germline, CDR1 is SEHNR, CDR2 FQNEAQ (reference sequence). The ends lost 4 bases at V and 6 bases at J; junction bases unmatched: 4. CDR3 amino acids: CASSSTSGRRNEQFF. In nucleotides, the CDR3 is TGTGCCAGCAGCTCCACTAGCGGGAGGCGCAATGAGCAGTTCTTC.

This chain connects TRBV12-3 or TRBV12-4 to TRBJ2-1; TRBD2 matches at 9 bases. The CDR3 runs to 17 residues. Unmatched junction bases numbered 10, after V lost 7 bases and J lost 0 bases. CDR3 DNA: TGTGCCAGCATCCCTTGGATTAGCGGGAGCTCCTACAATGAGCAGTTCTTC. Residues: CASIPWISGSSYNEQFF.

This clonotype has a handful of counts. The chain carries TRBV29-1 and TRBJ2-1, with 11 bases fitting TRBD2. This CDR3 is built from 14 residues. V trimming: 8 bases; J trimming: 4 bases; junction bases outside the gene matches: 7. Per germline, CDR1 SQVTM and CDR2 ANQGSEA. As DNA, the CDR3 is TGCAGCTCCAAAGGGACTAGCGGATACAATGAGCAGTTCTTC. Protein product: CSSKGTSGYNEQFF.

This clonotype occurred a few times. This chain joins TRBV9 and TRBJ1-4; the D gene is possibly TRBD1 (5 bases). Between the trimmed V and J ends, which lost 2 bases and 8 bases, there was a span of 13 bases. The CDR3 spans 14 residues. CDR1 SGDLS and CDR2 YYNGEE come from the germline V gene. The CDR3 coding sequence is TGTGCCAGCAGCGTTGGACACATGGTGGAAAAACTGTTTTTT. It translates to CASSVGHMVEKLFF. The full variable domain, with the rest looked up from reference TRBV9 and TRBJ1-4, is DSGVTQTPKHLITATGQRVTLRCSPRSGDLSVYWYQQSLDQGLQFLIQYYNGEERAKGNILERFSAQQFPDLHSELNLSSLELGDSALYFCASSVGHMVEKLFFGSGTQLSVL.

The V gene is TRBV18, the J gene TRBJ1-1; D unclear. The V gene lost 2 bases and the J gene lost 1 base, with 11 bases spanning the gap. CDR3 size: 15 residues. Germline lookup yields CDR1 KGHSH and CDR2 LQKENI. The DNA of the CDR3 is TGTGCCAGCTCACCAACAAGGACGCAGAACACTGAAGCTTTCTTT. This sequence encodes CASSPTRTQNTEAFF.

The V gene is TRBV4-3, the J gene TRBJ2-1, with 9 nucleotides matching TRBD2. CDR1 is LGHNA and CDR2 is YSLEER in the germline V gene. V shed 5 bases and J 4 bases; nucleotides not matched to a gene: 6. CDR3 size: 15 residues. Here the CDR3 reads CASSGGGRAYNEQFF. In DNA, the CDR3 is TGCGCCAGCAGCGGGGGCGGGAGGGCTTACAATGAGCAGTTCTTC.

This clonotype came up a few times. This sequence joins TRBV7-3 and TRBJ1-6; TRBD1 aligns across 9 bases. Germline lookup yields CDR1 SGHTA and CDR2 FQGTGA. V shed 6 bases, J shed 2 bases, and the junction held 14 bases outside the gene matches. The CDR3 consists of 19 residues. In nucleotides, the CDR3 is TGTGCCAGCAGACCAACAGGGGGCAAACGAGTCACCTATAATTCACCCCTCCACTTT. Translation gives CASRPTGGKRVTYNSPLHF.

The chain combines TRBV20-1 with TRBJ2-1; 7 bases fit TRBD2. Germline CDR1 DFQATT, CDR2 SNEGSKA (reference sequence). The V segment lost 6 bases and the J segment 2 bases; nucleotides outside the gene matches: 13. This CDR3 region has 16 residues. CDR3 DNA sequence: TGCAGTGCCCGAGAGGGCGGGGGAGGCACCTACAATGAGCAGTTCTTC. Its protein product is CSAREGGGGTYNEQFF.

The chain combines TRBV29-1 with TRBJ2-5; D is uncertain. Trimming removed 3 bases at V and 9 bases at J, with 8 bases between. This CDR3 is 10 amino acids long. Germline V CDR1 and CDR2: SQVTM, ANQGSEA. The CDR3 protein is CSVDPEAQYF. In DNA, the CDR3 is TGCAGCGTTGACCCCGAGGCCCAGTACTTC.

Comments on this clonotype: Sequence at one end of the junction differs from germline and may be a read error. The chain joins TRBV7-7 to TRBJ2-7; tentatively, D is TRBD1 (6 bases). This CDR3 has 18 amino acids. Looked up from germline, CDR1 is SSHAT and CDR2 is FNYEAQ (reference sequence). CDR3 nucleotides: TGTGCTAGCAGCGACCTGGACATCCCACCGCTACAGGGCTACGAGCAGTACTTC. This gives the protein CASSDLDIPPLQGYEQYF.

CDR3 in amino acids: CSASLGTPDIETQYF. In DNA form, the CDR3 reads TGCAGTGCTAGTCTCGGGACCCCCGACATAGAGACCCAGTACTTC. The chain employs TRBV20-1 and TRBJ2-5; D may correspond to TRBD1 or TRBD2 (5 bases each). The CDR3 loop spans 15 amino acids. The germline CDR1 and CDR2 sequences are DFQATT and SNEGSKA (reference sequence). The V end lost 3 bases, the J end lost 4 bases, and 18 bases lay between the germline ends.

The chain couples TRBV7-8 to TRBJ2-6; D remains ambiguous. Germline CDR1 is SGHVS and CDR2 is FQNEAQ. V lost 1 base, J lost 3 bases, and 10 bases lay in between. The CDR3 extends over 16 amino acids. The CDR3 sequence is CASSLVSRRGANVLTF. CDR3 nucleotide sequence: TGTGCCAGCAGCTTAGTTAGTCGGCGTGGGGCCAACGTCCTGACTTTC.

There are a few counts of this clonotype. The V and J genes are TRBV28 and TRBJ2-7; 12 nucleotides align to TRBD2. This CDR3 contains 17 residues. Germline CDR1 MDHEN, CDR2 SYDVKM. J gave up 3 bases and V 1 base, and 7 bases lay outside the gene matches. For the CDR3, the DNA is TGTGCCAGCAGTTTATCGAGGGAGACTAGCGGGAGCTACGAGCAGTACTTC. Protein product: CASSLSRETSGSYEQYF.

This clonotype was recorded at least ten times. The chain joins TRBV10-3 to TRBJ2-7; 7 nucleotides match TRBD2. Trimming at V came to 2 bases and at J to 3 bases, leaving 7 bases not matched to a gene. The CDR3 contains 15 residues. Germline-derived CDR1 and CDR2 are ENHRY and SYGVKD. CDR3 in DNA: TGTGCCATCAGTGAGGCTTTAGCGGGCCACTACGAGCAGTACTTC. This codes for CAISEALAGHYEQYF.

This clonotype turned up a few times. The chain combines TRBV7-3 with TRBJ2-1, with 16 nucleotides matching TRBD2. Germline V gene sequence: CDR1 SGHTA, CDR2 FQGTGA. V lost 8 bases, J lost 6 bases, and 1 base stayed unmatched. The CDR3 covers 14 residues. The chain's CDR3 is CASGTSGRANEQFF. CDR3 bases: TGTGCCAGCGGGACTAGCGGGAGGGCCAATGAGCAGTTCTTC.

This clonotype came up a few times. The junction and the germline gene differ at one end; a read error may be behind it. The CDR3 DNA follows: TGCAGTGCTACCAAACCTTCCTCCTCCGAGCAGTACTTC. It codes for CSATKPSSSEQYF. The genes are TRBV20-1 and TRBJ2-7, with D hard to call. The length of the CDR3 is 13 residues. CDR1 is DFQATT and CDR2 is SNEGSKA in the germline V gene (reference sequence).

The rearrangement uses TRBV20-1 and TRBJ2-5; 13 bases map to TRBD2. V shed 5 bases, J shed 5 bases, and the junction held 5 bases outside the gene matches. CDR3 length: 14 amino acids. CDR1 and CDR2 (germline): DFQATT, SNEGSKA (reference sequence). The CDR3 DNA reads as TGCAGTGCTGGACTAGCGGGAGCCTTGGAGACCCAGTACTTC. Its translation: CSAGLAGALETQYF.

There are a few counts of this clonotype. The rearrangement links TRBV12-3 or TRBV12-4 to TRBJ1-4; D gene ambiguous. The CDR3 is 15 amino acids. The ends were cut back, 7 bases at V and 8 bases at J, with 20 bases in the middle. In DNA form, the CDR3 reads TGTGCCAGCACCCTGGCCCCCGTGCCGAAGGAAAAACTGTTTTTT. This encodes CASTLAPVPKEKLFF.

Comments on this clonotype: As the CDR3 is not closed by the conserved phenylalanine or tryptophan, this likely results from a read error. CDR3 nucleotide sequence: TGTGCCAGCAGCCTGCCGACTAGCGGTACTTCAGATACGCAGTATGTT. Its protein is CASSLPTSGTSDTQYV. The chain has TRBV7-2 and TRBJ2-3; 9 bases are shared with TRBD2. This CDR3 region has 16 residues. Germline V gene data show CDR1 as SGHTA and CDR2 as FQGNSA. Unmatched junction bases numbered 10, after V lost 5 bases and J lost 4 bases.

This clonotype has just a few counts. The CDR3 loop reads CASSLAPWAKNIQYF. The CDR3, as DNA: TGTGCCAGCAGTTTAGCACCATGGGCCAAAAACATTCAGTACTTC. The chain recombines TRBV27 with TRBJ2-4; D gene unclear. This CDR3 contains 15 residues. CDR1 and CDR2 (germline): MNHEY, SMNVEV (reference sequence). Trimming stripped 2 bases from V and 1 base from J, with 9 bases between.